The TCR beta chain described here comes from a study of shared clonotypes between healthy human individuals. Naive CD8 cells lacked CD45RO and underwent positive selection for CCR7, leaving out terminally differentiated effector memory CD45RA+ cells. Assay: immunoSEQ multiplex PCR; the TCRdb copy retains only in-frame clones and omits some. The table has around 2,100,000 clones, roughly 94% seen once. Germline CDR1 is PRHDT and CDR2 is FYEKMQ (reference sequence). Trimming removed 0 bases from V and 7 bases from J; junction bases left unmatched: 8. This CDR3 contains 15 residues. V usage is TRBV13 and J usage is TRBJ2-7; TRBD1 matches 8 bases. Sequenced input: naive CD8+ T cells sorted from blood. This receptor was taken from a man younger than 35 in good health. CDR3 residues: CASSLGGAGGVEQYF. The CDR3 DNA is TGTGCCAGCAGCTTAGGAGGGGCAGGGGGCGTAGAGCAGTACTTC.